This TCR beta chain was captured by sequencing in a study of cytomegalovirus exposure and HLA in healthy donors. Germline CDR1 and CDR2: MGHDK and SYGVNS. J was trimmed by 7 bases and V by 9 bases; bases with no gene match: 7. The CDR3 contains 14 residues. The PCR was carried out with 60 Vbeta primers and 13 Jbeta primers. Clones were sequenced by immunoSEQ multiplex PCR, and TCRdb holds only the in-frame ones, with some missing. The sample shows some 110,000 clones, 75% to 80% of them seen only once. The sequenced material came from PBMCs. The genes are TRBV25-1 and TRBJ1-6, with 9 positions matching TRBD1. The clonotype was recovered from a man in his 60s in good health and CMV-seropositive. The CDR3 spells CASGDRVTNSPLHF. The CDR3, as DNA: TGTGCCAGTGGGGACAGGGTTACGAATTCACCCCTCCACTTT.